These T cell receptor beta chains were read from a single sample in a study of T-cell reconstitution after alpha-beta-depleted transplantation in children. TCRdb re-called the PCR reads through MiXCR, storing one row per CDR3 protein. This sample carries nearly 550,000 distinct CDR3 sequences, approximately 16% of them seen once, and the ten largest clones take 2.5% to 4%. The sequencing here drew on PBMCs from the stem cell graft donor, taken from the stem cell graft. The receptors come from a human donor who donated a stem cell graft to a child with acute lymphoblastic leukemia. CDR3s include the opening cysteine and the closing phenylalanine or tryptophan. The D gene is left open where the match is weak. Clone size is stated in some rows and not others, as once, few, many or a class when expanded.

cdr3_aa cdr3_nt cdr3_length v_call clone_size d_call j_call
CSVQALPTGELFF TGCAGCGTGCAAGCCCTACCCACCGGGGAGCTGTTTTTT 13 TRBV29-1 NA NA TRBJ2-2
CSAIQGYRTGELFF TGCAGTGCTATACAGGGGTATCGAACCGGGGAGCTGTTTTTT 14 TRBV20-1 NA TRBD1 TRBJ2-2
CASSPGTADTQYF TGTGCCAGCAGTCCAGGGACGGCAGATACGCAGTATTTT 13 TRBV12-3/TRBV12-4 NA NA TRBJ2-3
CASSFAGQGTDGYTF TGCGCCAGCAGTTTCGCCGGACAGGGGACTGATGGCTACACCTTC 15 TRBV5-1 NA TRBD1 TRBJ1-2
CASSLDAGSYGYTF TGCGCCAGCAGCTTGGATGCAGGGAGCTATGGCTACACCTTC 14 TRBV5-1 NA NA TRBJ1-2
CASSLSGGTSGYEQYF TGTGCCAGCAGTTTATCCGGGGGGACTAGCGGCTACGAGCAGTACTTC 16 TRBV27 few TRBD2 TRBJ2-7
CASSPEAGVTQYF TGTGCCAGCAGCCCAGAAGCGGGAGTAACGCAGTATTTT 13 TRBV7-8 NA TRBD2 TRBJ2-3
CASSQDHRDRAGNTIYF TGCGCCAGCAGCCAAGATCACCGGGACAGAGCTGGAAACACCATATATTTT 17 TRBV4-1 NA TRBD1 TRBJ1-3
CAISEASGRILYNEQFF TGTGCCATCAGTGAGGCCAGCGGGAGGATACTGTACAATGAGCAGTTCTTC 17 TRBV10-3 NA TRBD2 TRBJ2-1
CASSLTPLGGVMNTEAFF TGTGCCAGCAGCTTAACCCCCTTGGGAGGGGTTATGAACACTGAAGCTTTCTTT 18 TRBV11-2 NA NA TRBJ1-1
CASSLRQGRPSYEQYF TGCGCCAGCAGCTTGAGACAGGGGAGGCCTTCGTACGAGCAGTACTTC 16 TRBV5-1 NA TRBD1 TRBJ2-7
CAISDLAGTSDHNEQFF TGTGCCATCAGTGACTTAGCCGGGACTAGCGATCACAATGAGCAGTTCTTC 17 TRBV10-3 few TRBD2 TRBJ2-1
CASSVMPVSGPYGYTF TGTGCCAGCAGCGTAATGCCCGTCTCGGGCCCCTATGGCTACACCTTC 16 TRBV9 NA NA TRBJ1-2
CASVPGKGHNEQFF TGTGCCAGCGTCCCGGGAAAGGGCCACAATGAGCAGTTCTTC 14 TRBV7-8 NA NA TRBJ2-1
CASSPWGREMNYEQYF TGTGCCAGCTCACCATGGGGGCGGGAGATGAACTACGAGCAGTACTTC 16 TRBV18 few NA TRBJ2-7
CASSSADGIYGYTF TGTGCCAGCAGTTCCGCAGACGGAATCTATGGCTACACCTTC 14 TRBV27 NA NA TRBJ1-2
CASRSSGRGSYEQYF TGTGCCAGCAGATCTAGCGGGAGAGGGTCCTACGAGCAGTACTTC 15 TRBV12-3/TRBV12-4 many TRBD2 TRBJ2-7
CASSDWGLEVDSQYF TGTGCCAGCAGTGACTGGGGGCTGGAGGTAGATTCGCAGTATTTT 15 TRBV6-1 few NA TRBJ2-3
CASSFEMGQGSTEQYF TGTGCCAGCAGCTTCGAAATGGGACAGGGAAGTACCGAGCAGTACTTC 16 TRBV7-2 NA TRBD1 TRBJ2-7
CASSNPESAYNSPLHF TGTGCCAGCAGTAACCCAGAATCAGCGTATAATTCACCCCTCCACTTT 16 TRBV27 NA NA TRBJ1-6
CASSRGRALTGLSSYEQYF TGTGCCAGCAGCCGCGGCCGGGCCTTAACGGGACTCAGCTCCTACGAGCAGTACTTC 19 TRBV3-1 few NA TRBJ2-7
CASSPELQGGEQYF TGCGCCAGCAGCCCGGAATTGCAGGGAGGCGAGCAGTACTTC 14 TRBV5-1 NA NA TRBJ2-7
CSATPGQGARNTQYF TGCAGTGCTACCCCGGGACAGGGGGCGCGGAATACGCAGTATTTT 15 TRBV20-1 NA TRBD1 TRBJ2-3
CATSAPDRDGDTF TGTGCCACCAGTGCCCCGGACAGAGATGGCGACACCTTC 13 TRBV24-1 NA NA TRBJ1-2
CSVEDPIRYTGELFF TGCAGCGTTGAAGACCCCATTCGCTACACCGGGGAGCTGTTTTTT 15 TRBV29-1 few NA TRBJ2-2
CASTATGQGSNEQYF TGTGCCAGCACCGCTACGGGACAGGGCTCCAACGAGCAGTACTTC 15 TRBV6-1 NA TRBD1 TRBJ2-7
CASSSEGANSYEQYF TGTGCCAGCAGCTCTGAAGGGGCTAACTCCTACGAGCAGTACTTC 15 TRBV7-9 few NA TRBJ2-7
CASSSGLTQYF TGTGCCAGCAGCTCAGGGTTAACGCAGTATTTT 11 TRBV11-3 NA NA TRBJ2-3
CASSRWTGSPDEQYF TGTGCCAGCAGCCGATGGACAGGGTCACCAGACGAGCAGTACTTC 15 TRBV7-8 few TRBD1 TRBJ2-7